This T cell receptor (beta chain) was found in a study of blood T cell repertoires in COVID-19. Study overall: Material from acute and convalescent COVID-19 was sourced from the United States, Italy and Spain.

Study processing details: The assay estimated nucleated cells by amplifying reference gene primers. The repertoire was sequenced with immunoSEQ multiplex PCR; TCRdb's copy has only in-frame clones and lacks some. That table is the source of V, J and clone size, and D and trimming were worked out from the DNA. The sample lists over 200,000 clones, approximately 83% occurring once. Each recovered donor of Cohort 3 presented with two negative PCRs, clearance, or symptom resolution. CDR1 is MDHEN and CDR2 is SYDVKM in the germline V gene. The trim removed 3 bases at V and 8 bases at J, leaving 10 bases unmatched. The CDR3 is made up of 15 amino acids.

The sequenced sample consisted of PBMCs or T cells enriched from blood (not recorded which). V is TRBV28 and J is TRBJ2-4; 7 bases match TRBD2. The sequence came from a woman between 50 and 59 years old who had recovered from COVID-19. CDR3 amino acids: CASSFVWAGEDIQYF. Here the CDR3 DNA reads TGTGCCAGCAGTTTTGTTTGGGCGGGAGAAGACATTCAGTACTTC.